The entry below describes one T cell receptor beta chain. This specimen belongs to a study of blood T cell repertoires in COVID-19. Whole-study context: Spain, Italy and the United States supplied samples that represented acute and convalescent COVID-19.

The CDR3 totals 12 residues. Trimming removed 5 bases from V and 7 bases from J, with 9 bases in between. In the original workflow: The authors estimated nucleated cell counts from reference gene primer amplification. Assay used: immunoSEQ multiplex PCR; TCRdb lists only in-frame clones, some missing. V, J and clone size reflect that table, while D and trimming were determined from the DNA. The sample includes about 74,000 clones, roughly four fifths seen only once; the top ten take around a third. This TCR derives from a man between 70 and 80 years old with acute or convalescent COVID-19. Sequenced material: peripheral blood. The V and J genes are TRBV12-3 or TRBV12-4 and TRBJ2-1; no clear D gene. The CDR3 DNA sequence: TGTGCCAGCAGTCCCTCTAAGAATGAGCAGTTCTTC. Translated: CASSPSKNEQFF.